These 17 T cell receptor beta chains were all obtained from the same sample, sequenced in a study of cytomegalovirus exposure and HLA in healthy donors. PCR used 60 Vbeta primers and 13 Jbeta primers. Data came from immunoSEQ multiplex PCR; TCRdb stores just in-frame clones and leaves some out. This table has about 140,000 clones, 60% to 80% appearing once. Sequenced material: PBMCs. Every receptor here comes from a woman younger than 45 in good health and CMV-seronegative.

This sequence joins TRBV6-5 and TRBJ2-7, with 8 bases matching TRBD1. The CDR3 spans 15 residues. Germline trimming cut 0 bases from V and 2 bases from J; bases unmatched to any gene: 3. CDR1 and CDR2 (germline): MNHEY, SVGAGI. CDR3 sequence reads: CASSYSTGAPYEQYF. The CDR3 nucleotides are TGTGCCAGCAGTTACTCGACAGGGGCCCCCTACGAGCAGTACTTC.

The gene calls are TRBV7-3 and TRBJ2-1; 7 bases fit TRBD1. This CDR3 is 13 amino acids long. V lost 1 base, J lost 6 bases, and 0 bases stayed unmatched. From germline, CDR1 is SGHTA and CDR2 FQGTGA. In DNA form, the CDR3 reads TGTGCCAGCAGCTTAAACAGGGGCAATGAGCAGTTCTTC. This sequence encodes CASSLNRGNEQFF. The whole variable domain, remainder taken from reference TRBV7-3 and TRBJ2-1, is GAGVSQTPSNKVTEKGKYVELRCDPISGHTALYWYRQSLGQGPEFLIYFQGTGAADDSGLPNDRFFAVRPEGSVSTLKIQRTERGDSAVYLCASSLNRGNEQFFGPGTRLTVL.

V gene TRBV6-1 combines with J gene TRBJ1-5, with TRBD1 matching 7 bases. Unmatched junction bases numbered 4, after V lost 5 bases and J lost 6 bases. Looked up from germline, CDR1 is MNHNS and CDR2 is SASEGT. The CDR3 is made up of 13 amino acids. Here the CDR3 reads CASSHRGAQPQHF. CDR3 sequence (DNA): TGTGCCAGCAGTCACAGGGGTGCTCAGCCCCAGCATTTT.

The chain is built from TRBV28 and TRBJ2-1, with TRBD2 identical over 9 bases. This CDR3 comprises 14 residues. V trimming: 7 bases; J trimming: 6 bases; junction bases outside the gene matches: 7. Germline V lookup: CDR1 MDHEN, CDR2 SYDVKM. The CDR3 loop is CASIGAGGLNEQFF. The DNA for the CDR3 is TGTGCCAGCATCGGAGCGGGGGGCCTCAATGAGCAGTTCTTC.

This clone was recorded once. The chain links TRBV5-4 to TRBJ1-2; TRBD1 might be the D (5 bases). V lost 1 base, J lost 4 bases, and 8 bases lay in between. CDR3 length equals 13 residues. In germline, CDR1 is SGHNT, CDR2 YYREEE (reference sequence). CDR3 nucleotides: TGTGCCAGCAGCTTGACTGACAGCTATGGCTACACCTTC. This encodes CASSLTDSYGYTF.

This clone was counted between two and nine times. The genes are TRBV2 and TRBJ2-2; TRBD1 matches at 7 bases. J gave up 0 bases and V 4 bases, and 5 bases lay outside the gene matches. This CDR3 is 16 amino acids long. In germline, CDR1 is SNHLY, CDR2 FYNNEI. The CDR3 sequence is CASSAQGQANTGELFF. The CDR3 region has the DNA TGTGCCAGCAGTGCACAGGGGCAGGCGAACACCGGGGAGCTGTTTTTT.

The chain couples TRBV19 to TRBJ2-3; 12 nucleotides line up with TRBD2. This CDR3 is built from 16 residues. J was trimmed by 4 bases and V by 3 bases; bases with no gene match: 5. CDR1 and CDR2 (germline): LNHDA, SQIVND (reference sequence). DNA of the CDR3: TGTGCCAGTAGTATGAATCTAGCGGGGGGGCCAGATACGCAGTATTTT. This gives the protein CASSMNLAGGPDTQYF.

The rearrangement links TRBV28 to TRBJ2-7, with D perhaps TRBD2 (5 bases). V shed 6 bases and J shed 6 bases, with 6 bases lying between them. CDR3 length: 10 amino acids. Germline CDR1 MDHEN, CDR2 SYDVKM. CDR3 sequence reads: CASSGGEQYF. CDR3 coding DNA: TGTGCCAGCAGCGGAGGCGAGCAGTACTTC.

This chain links TRBV19 with TRBJ2-3; TRBD1 might be the D (8 bases). Germline V lookup: CDR1 LNHDA, CDR2 SQIVND (reference sequence). This CDR3 region has 21 residues. V lost 3 bases and J lost 6, with 34 bases in between. This chain's CDR3 is CASSIGQGNPSSLTGRDTQYF. DNA of the CDR3: TGTGCCAGTAGTATCGGACAGGGCAATCCTTCGTCTTTGACCGGGAGGGATACGCAGTATTTT.

This chain joins TRBV13 and TRBJ1-1; the match to TRBD1 covers 9 bases. The V and J ends lost 1 base and 4 bases, in that order; junction bases with no gene match: 1. The CDR3 has 14 amino acids. The germline gives CDR1 PRHDT, CDR2 FYEKMQ (reference sequence). The CDR3, as DNA: TGTGCCAGCAGCTTAGAGGACAGGGGCACTGAAGCTTTCTTT. Translation: CASSLEDRGTEAFF.

V gene TRBV18 combines with J gene TRBJ1-4; no firm D call. The length of the CDR3 is 14 residues. Between the trimmed V and J ends, which lost 6 bases and 6 bases, there was a span of 14 bases. Germline V gene data show CDR1 as KGHSH and CDR2 as LQKENI. The CDR3: CASSYGVSDEKLFF. The DNA of the CDR3 is TGTGCCAGCTCGTACGGAGTTTCCGATGAAAAACTGTTTTTT.

V and J are TRBV13 and TRBJ2-1; 8 nucleotides line up with TRBD1. After removal of 4 bases from V and 5 bases from J, the junction contained 13 bases not matched to a gene. This CDR3 has 17 residues. The V gene's germline CDR1 is PRHDT and CDR2 FYEKMQ (reference sequence). The CDR3 reads CASSYIPGQGFHNEQFF. The CDR3 bases are TGTGCCAGCAGCTACATCCCCGGACAGGGCTTCCACAATGAGCAGTTCTTC.

The count of this clone is one. The genes are TRBV7-2 and TRBJ1-2, with 9 bases aligning to TRBD1. The CDR3 length is 14 residues. CDR1 is SGHTA and CDR2 is FQGNSA in the germline V gene. The ends lost 6 bases at V and 3 bases at J; junction bases unmatched: 5. CDR3 nucleotide sequence: TGTGCCAGCAGTCCCGGGACAGGGTACTATGGCTACACCTTC. Translating gives CASSPGTGYYGYTF.

The chain links TRBV11-2 to TRBJ2-5; TRBD2 might be the D (6 bases). V was cut by 4 bases and J by 1 base, with 10 bases left in between. The V gene's germline CDR1 is SGHAT and CDR2 FQNNGV. The CDR3 loop spans 14 amino acids. CDR3 coding DNA: TGTGCCAGCAGCTCCTCTAGCGTCCAAGAGACCCAGTACTTC. Its translation: CASSSSSVQETQYF. Combining the CDR3 with reference TRBV11-2 and TRBJ2-5 gives the whole variable domain EAGVAQSPRYKIIEKRQSVAFWCNPISGHATLYWYQQILGQGPKLLIQFQNNGVVDDSQLPKDRFSAERLKGVDSTLKIQPAKLEDSAVYLCASSSSSVQETQYFGPGTRLLVL.

This rearrangement joins TRBV14 to TRBJ2-3, with D possibly being TRBD2 (5 bases). The length of the CDR3 is 16 residues. Germline V CDR1 and CDR2: SGHDN, FVKESK. V was cut by 1 base and J by 8 bases, with 19 bases left in between. The chain's CDR3 is CASSQAVPEGGGTQYF. CDR3 DNA sequence: TGTGCCAGCAGCCAAGCCGTCCCCGAGGGCGGAGGTACGCAGTATTTT.

The table lists this clone with a count of one. The chain's CDR3 is CASSQVTSGTYEQYF. The CDR3 nucleotides read TGTGCCAGCAGCCAAGTTACTAGCGGTACCTACGAGCAGTACTTC. This chain joins TRBV14 and TRBJ2-7; 8 bases are a match to TRBD2. With V trimmed by 1 base and J by 2 bases, 4 bases remained unmatched. Germline V gene sequence: CDR1 SGHDN, CDR2 FVKESK. The CDR3 has 15 amino acids. The whole variable domain, remainder taken from reference TRBV14 and TRBJ2-7, is EAGVTQFPSHSVIEKGQTVTLRCDPISGHDNLYWYRRVMGKEIKFLLHFVKESKQDESGMPNNRFLAERTGGTYSTLKVQPAELEDSGVYFCASSQVTSGTYEQYFGPGTRLTVT.

This clone was picked up one time. The rearrangement uses TRBV6-5 and TRBJ1-3; no clear D gene. The germline V and J ends were trimmed by 5 bases and 3 bases, with 11 bases remaining between them. The CDR3 is 14 residues long. The germline V gene encodes CDR1 MNHEY and CDR2 SVGAGI. This chain's CDR3 is CASSRSRIGNTIYF. CDR3 in DNA: TGTGCCAGCAGTAGATCGCGGATTGGAAACACCATATATTTT.